This TCR beta chain was identified in a study of blood T cell repertoires in COVID-19. Per the original data handling: Using reference gene primer amplification, nucleated cell counts were estimated. Libraries were prepared by immunoSEQ multiplex PCR; TCRdb keeps only in-frame clonotypes and omits some of them. V and J calls and clone size are those listed in that table; D and trimming were worked out from the DNA. The sample lists about 250,000 clones; approximately 80% were seen once. Trimming took off 2 bases at V and 2 bases at J, with 7 bases between the two ends. The CDR3 is 15 amino acids. Germline V lookup: CDR1 SGHAT, CDR2 FQNNGV.

The receptor was derived from an older man with acute or convalescent COVID-19. The rearrangement uses TRBV11-2 and TRBJ2-6; tentatively, D is TRBD1 (5 bases). The sample taken for sequencing was peripheral blood. In DNA form, the CDR3 reads TGTGCCAGCAGCTTAAAACAGGCTGGGGCCAACGTCCTGACTTTC. This codes for CASSLKQAGANVLTF.